The 23 T cell receptor beta chains in this list originate from one sample, sequenced in a study of T cells in Graves' hyperthyroidism and ophthalmopathy. TCR beta CDR3 regions were amplified from RNA transcripts. TCR CDR3 underwent first-round RT-PCR with the HTBI primer set. Each CDR3 protein is one row after TCRdb ran MiXCR on the multiplex PCR reads. Of hundreds of thousands of distinct CDR3 sequences listed, roughly 20% are singletons. The sequenced sample consisted of blood. All receptors derive from a man aged 30-40 years with Graves' ophthalmopathy.

The chain employs TRBV5-1 and TRBJ2-6; D unclear. V lost 0 bases and J lost 0, with 19 bases in between. The germline gives CDR1 SGHRS, CDR2 YFSETQ. CDR3 length: 20 amino acids. The CDR3: CASSLGGLRHESSGANVLTF. As DNA, the CDR3 is TGCGCCAGCAGCTTGGGGGGTCTTCGCCATGAGAGCTCTGGGGCCAACGTCCTGACTTTC. Variable domain in full (rest from reference TRBV5-1 and TRBJ2-6): KAGVTQTPRYLIKTRGQQVTLSCSPISGHRSVSWYQQTPGQGLQFLFEYFSETQRNKGNFPGRFSGRQFSNSRSEMNVSTLELGDSALYLCASSLGGLRHESSGANVLTFGAGSRLTVL.

The sample holds a few counts of this clonotype. The V call is TRBV29-1, the J call TRBJ2-1; 7 bases map to TRBD2. Per the germline V gene, CDR1 is SQVTM and CDR2 is ANQGSEA. The CDR3 is 13 residues long. The J segment lost 4 bases and the V segment lost 5 bases, leaving 5 bases of the junction unmatched. The CDR3, as DNA: TGCAGCGTTACTCTCGGGGGGTACAATGAGCAGTTCTTC. It yields the protein CSVTLGGYNEQFF.

Regarding this clonotype: A much larger clonotype is one base distant, so this may be a read error. This chain links TRBV5-5 with TRBJ2-5; 13 positions agree with TRBD2. This CDR3 spans 14 amino acids. Trimming removed 4 bases from V and 7 bases from J; junction bases left unmatched: 4. Germline CDR1 reads SGHKS; CDR2 reads YYEKEE (reference sequence). As DNA, the CDR3 is TGTGCCAGCAGCCCGGGACTAGCGGGGTGGACCCAGTACTTC. Residues: CASSPGLAGWTQYF.

V usage is TRBV6-5 and J usage is TRBJ2-3; D uncertain. Germline V CDR1 and CDR2: MNHEY, SVGAGI. Trimming pared 0 bases from V and 5 bases from J, leaving 12 bases between. The CDR3 length is 15 residues. This chain's CDR3 is CASSYSTGPGDTQYF. As DNA, the CDR3 is TGTGCCAGCAGTTACTCGACCGGGCCTGGAGATACGCAGTATTTT.

This clonotype was detected many times. The chain has TRBV20-1 and TRBJ1-4; D unresolved. The CDR3 contains 15 residues. V was cut by 0 bases and J by 4 bases, with 12 bases left in between. In germline, CDR1 is DFQATT, CDR2 SNEGSKA (reference sequence). The DNA for the CDR3 is TGCAGTGCTAGAGATGGGAGCAGGAGTAATGAAAAACTGTTTTTT. The encoded protein is CSARDGSRSNEKLFF.

The chain employs TRBV14 and TRBJ1-2; D is ambiguous. Germline CDR1 is SGHDN and CDR2 is FVKESK. Trimming took off 0 bases at V and 8 bases at J, with 13 bases between the two ends. CDR3 length: 14 amino acids. DNA for the CDR3: TGTGCCAGCAGCCAAGATTCAGGATTGGGCGGCTACACCTTC. As protein: CASSQDSGLGGYTF.

This clonotype was seen more than once but under ten times. This chain links TRBV5-8 with TRBJ2-1; TRBD2 aligns across 7 bases. Germline loops: CDR1 SGHTS, CDR2 YDEGEE. The CDR3 contains 17 residues. Trimming took 0 bases from V and 6 from J; bases not matched to a gene: 12. CDR3 region: CASSLVVGGIPINEQFF. DNA for the CDR3: TGTGCCAGCAGCTTGGTGGTGGGGGGGATTCCGATCAATGAGCAGTTCTTC.

Concerning this clonotype: An end of the junction differs from the germline gene, which may be a read error. CDR3 amino acids: CAGRELAGGYNEQFF. CDR3 sequence (DNA): TGTGCCGGCAGGGAACTAGCGGGGGGGTACAATGAGCAGTTCTTC. The J gene is TRBJ2-1, the V gene TRBV2; TRBD2 matches at 13 bases. Germline V gene data show CDR1 as SNHLY and CDR2 as FYNNEI. The CDR3 is 15 residues long.

This clonotype occurred many times. The rearrangement uses TRBV30 and TRBJ1-2; D remains ambiguous. Looked up from germline, CDR1 is GTSNPN and CDR2 is SVGIG (reference sequence). V shed 4 bases and J shed 7 bases, with 19 bases lying between them. The CDR3 spans 14 residues. In nucleotides, the CDR3 is TGTGCCTGGAAGAAGATTAGATTCATGGTTGGCTACACCTTC. Translating gives CAWKKIRFMVGYTF.

This clonotype was counted ten times or more. The J gene is TRBJ2-1, the V gene TRBV3-1; D is unclear. Trimming shortened V by 1 base and J by 0 bases, and 10 bases separated the two germline ends. Looked up from germline, CDR1 is LGHDT and CDR2 is YNNKEL (reference sequence). This CDR3 contains 16 residues. DNA for the CDR3: TGTGCCAGCAGCCAAGGGCCGGAGAGCTCCTACAATGAGCAGTTCTTC. This codes for CASSQGPESSYNEQFF.

The chain uses TRBV20-1 and TRBJ1-5, with 9 bases matching TRBD1. This CDR3 contains 14 residues. Trimming removed 5 bases from V and 7 bases from J; junction bases left unmatched: 9. In germline, CDR1 is DFQATT, CDR2 SNEGSKA (reference sequence). The CDR3 coding sequence is TGCAGTGCTCAAAGAGGACAGGGGAAGCAGCCCCAGCATTTT. It encodes CSAQRGQGKQPQHF.

This clonotype occurred a few times. The chain uses TRBV6-1 and TRBJ1-2, with D uncertain. Germline assignment: CDR1 MNHNS and CDR2 SASEGT. This CDR3 is built from 13 residues. Trimming took 5 bases from V and 8 from J, leaving 15 bases between them. In nucleotides, the CDR3 is TGTGCCAGCAGTACGAATGGAGGGAAAGGCTACACCTTC. Translating gives CASSTNGGKGYTF.

This clonotype was found many times. This rearrangement joins TRBV24-1 to TRBJ2-3, with 10 positions matching TRBD2. Germline CDR1 KGHDR, CDR2 SFDVKD. The V and J ends lost 4 bases and 4 bases, in that order; junction bases with no gene match: 10. This CDR3 spans 17 amino acids. The CDR3, as DNA: TGTGCCACCAGTGACACCTCCGGGACTAGCGCACCAGATACGCAGTATTTT. This codes for CATSDTSGTSAPDTQYF.

CDR3 residues: CGSRAKNIQYF. As DNA, the CDR3 is TGTGGCTCTAGGGCCAAAAACATTCAGTACTTC. This chain links TRBV27 with TRBJ2-4; D not certain. Germline assignment: CDR1 MNHEY and CDR2 SMNVEV (reference sequence). The CDR3 loop spans 11 amino acids.

This sequence joins TRBV19 and TRBJ2-1, with D maybe TRBD2 (5 bases). Germline lookup yields CDR1 LNHDA and CDR2 SQIVND (reference sequence). The CDR3 is 13 amino acids. V was shortened by 10 bases and J by 2 bases, with 12 bases between the two germline ends. DNA for the CDR3: TGTGCCACCTCGATGACTACCTACAATGAGCAGTTCTTC. This codes for CATSMTTYNEQFF.

A word on this clonotype: One end of the junction is discordant with germline, which a read error may explain. V gene TRBV11-2 combines with J gene TRBJ2-5, with 9 bases identical to TRBD1. Germline lookup yields CDR1 SGHAT and CDR2 FQNNGV. The CDR3 totals 15 residues. Here the CDR3 reads CASSQEQGATETQYF. The CDR3 DNA reads TGCGCCAGCAGCCAAGAACAGGGGGCCACCGAGACCCAGTACTTC.

This chain links TRBV5-1 with TRBJ2-7, with D possibly called TRBD1 or TRBD2 (5 bases each). Between the trimmed V and J ends, which lost 4 bases and 4 bases, there was a span of 15 bases. Germline CDR1 reads SGHRS; CDR2 reads YFSETQ. The CDR3 covers 14 residues. CDR3 protein: CASSPGTLLYEQYF. CDR3 sequence (DNA): TGCGCCAGCAGCCCCGGGACCCTCCTGTACGAGCAGTACTTC. Complete variable domain (other parts from reference TRBV5-1 and TRBJ2-7): KAGVTQTPRYLIKTRGQQVTLSCSPISGHRSVSWYQQTPGQGLQFLFEYFSETQRNKGNFPGRFSGRQFSNSRSEMNVSTLELGDSALYLCASSPGTLLYEQYFGPGTRLTVT.

This clonotype was picked up a small number of times. The V gene is TRBV20-1, the J gene TRBJ2-1, with a weak D call TRBD2 (8 bases). CDR1 and CDR2 (germline): DFQATT, SNEGSKA (reference sequence). The ends were cut back, 3 bases at V and 4 bases at J, with 31 bases in the middle. This CDR3 is built from 20 residues. The CDR3 here is CSARVEASGLRGYYYNEQFF. The CDR3 bases are TGCAGTGCTAGGGTGGAGGCTAGCGGGCTCAGGGGGTATTATTACAATGAGCAGTTCTTC.

Many counts were recorded for this clonotype. CDR3 residues: CATSDGQGGEKLFF. The CDR3 DNA reads as TGTGCCACCAGTGATGGACAGGGTGGTGAAAAACTGTTTTTT. The rearrangement links TRBV24-1 to TRBJ1-4, with 8 nucleotides matching TRBD1. After removal of 3 bases from V and 7 bases from J, the junction contained 3 bases not matched to a gene. Germline CDR1 KGHDR, CDR2 SFDVKD. CDR3 size: 14 residues.

Ten or more counts support this clonotype. The CDR3 loop is CACGGRDTQRRQPQHF. Here the CDR3 DNA reads TGTGCCTGTGGTGGTCGGGACACCCAGAGGAGGCAGCCCCAGCATTTT. This chain links TRBV30 with TRBJ1-5; the D gene is possibly TRBD1 (6 bases). Deletions cut 6 bases from V and 7 bases from J, with 25 bases between. Germline-derived CDR1 and CDR2 are GTSNPN and SVGIG (reference sequence). The CDR3 consists of 16 residues.

This chain connects TRBV7-2 to TRBJ1-3, with TRBD1 identical over 8 bases. The CDR3 covers 17 residues. CDR1 is SGHTA, CDR2 FQGNSA, per germline. V lost 4 bases and J lost 4; bases outside the gene matches: 12. The CDR3 region is CASSSPPLTGVGNTIYF. The CDR3 nucleotides read TGTGCCAGCAGCTCCCCACCCCTGACAGGGGTAGGAAACACCATATATTTT.

This clonotype was detected a few times. J is TRBJ2-5 and V is TRBV10-3; D possibly corresponds to TRBD2 (6 bases). Germline CDR1 reads ENHRY; CDR2 reads SYGVKD. This CDR3 spans 15 amino acids. With 10 bases removed from V and 4 bases from J, the gap between germline ends came to 22 bases. CDR3 sequence: CATTSASSVGETQYF. The CDR3 coding sequence is TGTGCCACCACCTCCGCGTCTAGCGTCGGAGAGACCCAGTACTTC.

This clonotype was seen only a few times. The chain uses TRBV4-1 and TRBJ2-3; possibly TRBD1 for D (5 bases). The CDR3 is 16 amino acids. The germline V and J ends were trimmed by 1 base and 0 bases, with 11 bases remaining between them. The germline V gene encodes CDR1 MGHRA and CDR2 YSYEKL. The CDR3 DNA reads as TGCGCCAGCAGCCAAGGCGACAGTATTAGCACAGATACGCAGTATTTT. Its translation: CASSQGDSISTDTQYF.